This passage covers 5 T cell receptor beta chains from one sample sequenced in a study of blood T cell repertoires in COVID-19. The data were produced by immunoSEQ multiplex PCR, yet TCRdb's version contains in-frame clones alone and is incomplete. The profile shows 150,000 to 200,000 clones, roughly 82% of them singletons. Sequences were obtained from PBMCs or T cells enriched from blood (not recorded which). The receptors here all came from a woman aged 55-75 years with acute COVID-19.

CDR3 DNA: TGTGCCAGCAGCCCGACAGGGGCTCGGGACACTGAAGCTTTCTTT. The encoded protein is CASSPTGARDTEAFF. This sequence joins TRBV7-9 and TRBJ1-1; 8 bases align to TRBD1. V dropped 5 bases and J dropped 3; count of bases not matched to a gene: 8. The CDR3 is made up of 15 amino acids. Germline values: CDR1 SEHNR, CDR2 FQNEAQ (reference sequence).

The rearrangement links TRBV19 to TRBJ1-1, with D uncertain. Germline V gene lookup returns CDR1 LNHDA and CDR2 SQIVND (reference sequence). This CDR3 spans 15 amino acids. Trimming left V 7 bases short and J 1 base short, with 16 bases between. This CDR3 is CASTKVWASNTEAFF. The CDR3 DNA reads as TGTGCCAGTACCAAAGTATGGGCTTCGAACACTGAAGCTTTCTTT.

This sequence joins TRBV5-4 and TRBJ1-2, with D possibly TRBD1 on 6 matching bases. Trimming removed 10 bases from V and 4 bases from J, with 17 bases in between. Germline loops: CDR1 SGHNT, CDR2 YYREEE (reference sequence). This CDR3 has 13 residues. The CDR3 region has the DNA TGTGCCTGTTCGGACAGTCCTGGCTATGGCTACACCTTC. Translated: CACSDSPGYGYTF. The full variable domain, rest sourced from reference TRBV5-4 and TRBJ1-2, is ETGVTQSPTHLIKTRGQQVTLRCSSQSGHNTVSWYQQALGQGPQFIFQYYREEENGRGNFPPRFSGLQFPNYSSELNVNALELDDSALYLCACSDSPGYGYTFGSGTRLTVV.

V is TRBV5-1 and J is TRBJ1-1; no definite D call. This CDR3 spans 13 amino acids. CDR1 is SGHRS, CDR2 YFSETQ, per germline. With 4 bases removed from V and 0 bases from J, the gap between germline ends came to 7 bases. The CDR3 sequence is CASSPQLNTEAFF. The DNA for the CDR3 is TGCGCCAGCAGCCCGCAGTTGAACACTGAAGCTTTCTTT.

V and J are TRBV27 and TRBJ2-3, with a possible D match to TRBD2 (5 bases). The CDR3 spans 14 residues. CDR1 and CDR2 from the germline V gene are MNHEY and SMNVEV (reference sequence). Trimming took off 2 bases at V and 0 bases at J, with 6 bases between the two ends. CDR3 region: CASSLTRSTDTQYF. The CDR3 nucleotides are TGTGCCAGCAGTTTAACTAGGAGCACAGATACGCAGTATTTT.